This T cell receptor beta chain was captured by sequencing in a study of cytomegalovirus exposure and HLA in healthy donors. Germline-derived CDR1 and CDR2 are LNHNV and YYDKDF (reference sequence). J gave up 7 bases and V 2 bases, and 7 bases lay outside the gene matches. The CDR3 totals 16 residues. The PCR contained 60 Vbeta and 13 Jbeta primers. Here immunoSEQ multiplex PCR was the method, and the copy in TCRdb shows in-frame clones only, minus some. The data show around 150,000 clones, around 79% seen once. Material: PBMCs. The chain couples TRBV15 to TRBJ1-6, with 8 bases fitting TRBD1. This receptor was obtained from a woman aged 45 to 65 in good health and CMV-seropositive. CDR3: CATSRRQGPSNSPLHF. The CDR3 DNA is TGTGCCACCAGCAGAAGACAGGGGCCTTCGAATTCACCCCTCCACTTT. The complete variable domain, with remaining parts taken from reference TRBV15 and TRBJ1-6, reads DAMVIQNPRYQVTQFGKPVTLSCSQTLNHNVMYWYQQKSSQAPKLLFHYYDKDFNNEADTPDNFQSRRPNTSFCFLDIRSPGLGDTAMYLCATSRRQGPSNSPLHFGNGTRLTVT.